This T cell receptor beta chain was sequenced in a study of identical twins. V gave up 4 bases and J gave up 1 base; unmatched junction bases: 8. CDR1 and CDR2 from the germline V gene are ENHRY and SYGVKD. The CDR3 has 16 amino acids. All donors were healthy Caucasians. TCRdb re-analysed the 5' RACE reads in MiXCR, keeping a single row per CDR3 protein. The table lists some 1,700,000 distinct CDR3 sequences, less than 40% of them singletons. The specimen sequenced was cord blood. The receptor comes from a newborn girl in good health. The chain is built from TRBV10-3 and TRBJ2-5; TRBD1 aligns across 8 bases. CDR3 DNA sequence: TGTGCCATCAGTGTGAAGGCCGGACAGGGCCAAGAGACCCAGTACTTC. It yields the protein CAISVKAGQGQETQYF.